A selection of T cell receptor beta chains follows, all from one sample in a study of blood T cell repertoires in COVID-19. The data were produced by immunoSEQ multiplex PCR, yet TCRdb's version contains in-frame clones alone and is incomplete. The profile covers hundreds of thousands of clones, with around 84% appearing a single time and roughly 18% taken by the ten largest. Sequenced material: peripheral blood. All receptors derive from a woman older than 75 with active or convalescent COVID-19. Both conserved end residues are part of each CDR3. A D gene is named only where the DNA matches it firmly. Expanded clones are given a class, and other clones once, few, many or no size at all.

abundance: NA
v_gene: TRBV10-3
d_gene: TRBD1
j_gene: TRBJ2-7
CDR3aa: CAIGDGQGSLDYEQYF
CDR3nt: TGTGCCATCGGGGACGGACAGGGATCCTTAGACTACGAGCAGTACTTC

abundance: NA
v_gene: TRBV6-5
d_gene: NA
j_gene: TRBJ1-2
CDR3aa: CASSRPGFYGYTF
CDR3nt: TGTGCCAGCAGTCGTCCAGGGTTCTATGGCTACACCTTC

abundance: NA
v_gene: TRBV7-3
d_gene: TRBD2
j_gene: TRBJ2-2
CDR3aa: CASSLIAGGFSGELFF
CDR3nt: TGTGCCAGCAGCTTAATAGCGGGGGGATTCTCCGGGGAGCTGTTTTTT

abundance: NA
v_gene: TRBV7-3
d_gene: TRBD1
j_gene: TRBJ2-2
CDR3aa: CASSSTRQGQNTGELFF
CDR3nt: TGTGCCAGCAGCTCGACTCGACAGGGCCAGAACACCGGGGAGCTGTTTTTT

abundance: NA
v_gene: TRBV7-3
d_gene: TRBD2
j_gene: TRBJ2-2
CDR3aa: CASRGGWDTGELFF
CDR3nt: TGTGCCAGCCGGGGGGGCTGGGACACCGGGGAGCTGTTTTTT

abundance: NA
v_gene: TRBV27
d_gene: TRBD2
j_gene: TRBJ2-5
CDR3aa: CASRGLAGVQETQYF
CDR3nt: TGTGCCAGCAGGGGTCTAGCGGGCGTCCAAGAGACCCAGTACTTC

abundance: NA
v_gene: TRBV12-3/TRBV12-4
d_gene: NA
j_gene: TRBJ1-1
CDR3aa: CASRTRDTEAFF
CDR3nt: TGTGCCAGCAGAACCCGGGACACTGAAGCTTTCTTT

abundance: NA
v_gene: TRBV12-3/TRBV12-4
d_gene: NA
j_gene: TRBJ2-7
CDR3aa: CASHIGESGEQYF
CDR3nt: TGTGCCAGCCATATTGGGGAGTCGGGGGAGCAGTACTTC

abundance: once
v_gene: TRBV19
d_gene: NA
j_gene: TRBJ1-5
CDR3aa: CASAAERSLQGNQPQHF
CDR3nt: TGTGCCAGCGCCGCCGAACGATCCCTACAGGGTAATCAGCCCCAGCATTTT

abundance: NA
v_gene: TRBV18
d_gene: TRBD2
j_gene: TRBJ2-4
CDR3aa: CASSPLAGARAKNIQYF
CDR3nt: TGTGCCAGCTCACCTCTAGCGGGAGCGCGTGCCAAAAACATTCAGTACTTC

abundance: NA
v_gene: TRBV6-5
d_gene: NA
j_gene: TRBJ1-1
CDR3aa: CASRAMKGMNTEAFF
CDR3nt: TGTGCCAGCAGGGCCATGAAGGGGATGAACACTGAAGCTTTCTTT

abundance: NA
v_gene: TRBV7-6
d_gene: NA
j_gene: TRBJ2-2
CDR3aa: CASSGGGTGYDTGELFF
CDR3nt: TGTGCCAGCAGCGGGGGGGGCACAGGGTATGACACCGGGGAGCTGTTTTTT

abundance: NA
v_gene: TRBV5-1
d_gene: TRBD1
j_gene: TRBJ1-2
CDR3aa: CASSLVQGADFYGYTF
CDR3nt: TGCGCCAGCAGCCTTGTCCAGGGGGCGGACTTTTATGGCTACACCTTC

abundance: once
v_gene: TRBV14
d_gene: TRBD2
j_gene: TRBJ2-7
CDR3aa: CASSQEPGLWSLEQYF
CDR3nt: TGTGCCAGCAGCCAAGAACCGGGACTATGGAGCCTCGAGCAGTACTTC

abundance: NA
v_gene: TRBV6-2/TRBV6-3
d_gene: NA
j_gene: TRBJ1-5
CDR3aa: CASSYSFGGGKSNQPQHF
CDR3nt: TGTGCCAGCAGTTACAGCTTTGGCGGAGGTAAAAGCAATCAGCCCCAGCATTTT

abundance: once
v_gene: TRBV7-2
d_gene: NA
j_gene: TRBJ1-5
CDR3aa: CASSLVYNQPQHF
CDR3nt: TGTGCCAGCAGCTTAGTTTACAATCAGCCCCAGCATTTT

abundance: NA
v_gene: TRBV5-1
d_gene: TRBD1
j_gene: TRBJ2-2
CDR3aa: CASSPPTGTGGNGELFF
CDR3nt: TGCGCCAGCAGCCCTCCGACCGGGACAGGGGGCAACGGGGAGCTGTTTTTT

abundance: NA
v_gene: TRBV10-3
d_gene: NA
j_gene: TRBJ1-1
CDR3aa: CAISDLGQKNTEAFF
CDR3nt: TGTGCCATCAGTGATTTAGGACAGAAGAACACTGAAGCTTTCTTT

abundance: NA
v_gene: TRBV18
d_gene: NA
j_gene: TRBJ2-5
CDR3aa: CASSDPRVRETQYF
CDR3nt: TGTGCCAGCTCAGACCCCAGGGTGAGGGAGACCCAGTACTTC

abundance: NA
v_gene: TRBV18
d_gene: NA
j_gene: TRBJ2-6
CDR3aa: CASSPGASGANVLTF
CDR3nt: TGTGCCAGCTCACCTGGGGCGTCTGGGGCCAACGTCCTGACTTTC

abundance: NA
v_gene: TRBV6-1
d_gene: NA
j_gene: TRBJ1-5
CDR3aa: CASSDTGRQPQHF
CDR3nt: TGTGCCAGCAGTGACACAGGGCGTCAGCCCCAGCATTTT

abundance: once
v_gene: TRBV10-3
d_gene: NA
j_gene: TRBJ2-5
CDR3aa: CAISEAGAQRETQYF
CDR3nt: TGTGCCATCAGTGAGGCAGGGGCCCAGCGAGAGACCCAGTACTTC

abundance: NA
v_gene: TRBV3-1/TRBV3-2
d_gene: TRBD2
j_gene: TRBJ2-7
CDR3aa: CASSFTSGTPEQYF
CDR3nt: TGTGCCAGCAGCTTTACTAGCGGGACACCCGAGCAGTACTTC

abundance: NA
v_gene: TRBV6-2/TRBV6-3
d_gene: NA
j_gene: TRBJ2-7
CDR3aa: CASSSGAGRERSYEQYF
CDR3nt: TGTGCCAGCAGTTCGGGGGCAGGGCGGGAGAGATCCTACGAGCAGTACTTC

abundance: NA
v_gene: TRBV15
d_gene: NA
j_gene: TRBJ1-5
CDR3aa: CATSRLGGSQPQHF
CDR3nt: TGTGCCACCAGCAGATTGGGGGGGAGTCAGCCCCAGCATTTT

abundance: NA
v_gene: TRBV2
d_gene: NA
j_gene: TRBJ2-7
CDR3aa: CASSEAMDNSYEQYF
CDR3nt: TGTGCCAGCAGTGAAGCGATGGACAACTCCTACGAGCAGTACTTC

abundance: NA
v_gene: TRBV6-1
d_gene: NA
j_gene: TRBJ2-7
CDR3aa: CASSEAQGGPGDEQYF
CDR3nt: TGTGCCAGCAGTGAAGCCCAGGGGGGCCCAGGGGACGAGCAGTACTTC

abundance: NA
v_gene: TRBV19
d_gene: NA
j_gene: TRBJ2-3
CDR3aa: CASMERGTDTQYF
CDR3nt: TGTGCCAGTATGGAGCGGGGCACAGATACGCAGTATTTT

abundance: NA
v_gene: TRBV11-2
d_gene: NA
j_gene: TRBJ1-2
CDR3aa: CASSSAWGGYGYTF
CDR3nt: TGTGCCAGCAGCTCGGCCTGGGGGGGCTATGGCTACACCTTC

abundance: NA
v_gene: TRBV7-2
d_gene: TRBD1
j_gene: TRBJ2-7
CDR3aa: CASSLGWQGAYEQYF
CDR3nt: TGTGCCAGCAGCTTAGGGTGGCAGGGGGCCTACGAGCAGTACTTC

abundance: NA
v_gene: TRBV29-1
d_gene: NA
j_gene: TRBJ2-7
CDR3aa: CSVEMASYEQYF
CDR3nt: TGCAGCGTTGAAATGGCTAGCTACGAGCAGTACTTC